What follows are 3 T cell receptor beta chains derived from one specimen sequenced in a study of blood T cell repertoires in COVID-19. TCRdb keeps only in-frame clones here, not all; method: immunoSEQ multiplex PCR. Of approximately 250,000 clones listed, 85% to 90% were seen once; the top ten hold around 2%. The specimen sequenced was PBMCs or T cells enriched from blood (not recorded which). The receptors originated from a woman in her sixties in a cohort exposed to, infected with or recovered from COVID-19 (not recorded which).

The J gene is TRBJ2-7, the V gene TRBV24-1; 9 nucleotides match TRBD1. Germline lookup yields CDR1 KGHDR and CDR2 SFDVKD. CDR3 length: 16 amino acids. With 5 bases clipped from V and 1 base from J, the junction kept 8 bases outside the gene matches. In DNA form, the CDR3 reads TGTGCCACCAGTGCGACACCGGGACAGGGATCCTACGAGCAGTACTTC. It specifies CATSATPGQGSYEQYF.

Written as DNA, the CDR3 is TGTGCCAGCAGTTTTCCACCCGCTAGCGGTAGCACAGATACGCAGTATTTT. Residues: CASSFPPASGSTDTQYF. V and J are TRBV27 and TRBJ2-3; 7 bases are shared with TRBD2. Trimming removed 3 bases from V and 0 bases from J; junction bases left unmatched: 9. Germline assignment: CDR1 MNHEY and CDR2 SMNVEV (reference sequence). The CDR3 consists of 17 residues.

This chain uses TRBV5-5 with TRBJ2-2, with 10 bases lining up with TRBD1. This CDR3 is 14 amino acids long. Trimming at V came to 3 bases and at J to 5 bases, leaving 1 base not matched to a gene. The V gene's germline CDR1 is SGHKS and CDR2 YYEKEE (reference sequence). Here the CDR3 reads CASSSGQGTGELFF. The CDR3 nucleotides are TGTGCCAGCAGCTCGGGACAGGGGACCGGGGAGCTGTTTTTT.